This T cell receptor (beta chain) was observed in a study of OX40 agonist ivuxolimab in advanced cancers. Study-wide background: Partial responses were achieved by three patients, of whom one had hepatocellular carcinoma and two had cutaneous melanoma.

Study outcomes and limitations: Average numbers of expanded clones were greater in CD8+ T cells than in CD4+. Among expanded peripheral T cells, antigen specificity went undetermined.

Profiled with immunoSEQ multiplex PCR; TCRdb holds only in-frame clones, not every one. The data contain 65,000 to 80,000 clones, about 89% of them singletons. As concerns this clone: What it recognizes is unknown.

Germline-derived CDR1 and CDR2 are MNHEY and SMNVEV (reference sequence). The length of the CDR3 is 15 residues. The V gene lost 6 bases and the J gene lost 1 base, with 15 bases spanning the gap. The sequenced sample was CD4+ or CD8+ T cells sorted from blood, obtained in a trial of the OX40 agonist ivuxolimab. The chain recombines TRBV27 with TRBJ1-1, with a tentative D call TRBD1 (5 bases). The sequence was collected from an adult with an advanced solid tumor such as melanoma, head and neck, liver or kidney cancer. The CDR3 DNA sequence: TGTGCCAGCAGCCAGGGTTCATCAGCGAACACTGAAGCTTTCTTT. Its protein is CASSQGSSANTEAFF.